This TCR beta chain is from a study of cytomegalovirus exposure and HLA in healthy donors. The PCR made use of 60 Vbeta and 13 Jbeta primers. Assay: immunoSEQ multiplex PCR; the TCRdb copy retains only in-frame clones and omits some. The sample holds about 120,000 clones; over 6.5% are singletons and the top ten take about 6.6%. In germline, CDR1 is GTSNPN, CDR2 SVGIG (reference sequence). Between the trimmed V and J ends, which lost 0 bases and 6 bases, there was a span of 27 bases. The CDR3 spans 19 residues. This TCR was recovered from a middle-aged woman in good health and CMV-seropositive. The sequenced material came from PBMCs. The chain has TRBV30 and TRBJ2-1; D remains unclear. The CDR3 DNA is TGTGCCTGGAGTGTACGAGCCATCCTGACGTTGAGGAATATCAATGAGCAGTTCTTC. This encodes CAWSVRAILTLRNINEQFF. Supplemented by reference TRBV30 and TRBJ2-1, the full variable domain reads SQTIHQWPATLVQPVGSPLSLECTVEGTSNPNLYWYRQAAGRGLQLLFYSVGIGQISSEVPQNLSASRPQDRQFILSSKKLLLSDSGFYLCAWSVRAILTLRNINEQFFGPGTRLTVL.